Listed here are 12 T cell receptor beta chains from one sample, sequenced in a study of identical twins. TCRdb re-called the 5' RACE reads through MiXCR, storing one row per CDR3 protein. The sample records hundreds of thousands of distinct CDR3 sequences, about 7% being singletons. Separately, the same data were catalogued under a study of yellow fever vaccine responses in identical twins.

Sequencing was performed on PBMCs. These receptors were collected from a woman under 30 in good health.

This sequence joins TRBV5-5 and TRBJ2-5, with D maybe TRBD1 (5 bases). Germline V CDR1 and CDR2: SGHKS, YYEKEE (reference sequence). The CDR3 is 16 amino acids. Trimming took off 3 bases at V and 5 bases at J, with 20 bases between the two ends. The CDR3 reads CASSSGAGHSIETQYF. Written as DNA, the CDR3 is TGTGCCAGCAGCTCAGGAGCCGGACACTCAATCGAGACCCAGTACTTC.

This clonotype was recorded at least ten times. This chain connects TRBV29-1 to TRBJ2-3, with D possibly TRBD2 on 6 matching bases. V was trimmed by 4 bases and J by 0 bases, leaving 14 bases between them. Germline values: CDR1 SQVTM, CDR2 ANQGSEA. There are 15 residues in the CDR3. The CDR3 DNA follows: TGCAGCGTTGTCGGAGGGGCCTTCAGCACAGATACGCAGTATTTT. It is translated as CSVVGGAFSTDTQYF.

At least ten counts were recorded for this clonotype. The chain links TRBV29-1 to TRBJ1-4, with D unresolved. CDR1 and CDR2 (germline): SQVTM, ANQGSEA. The ends were cut back, 4 bases at V and 0 bases at J, with 18 bases in the middle. The CDR3 is made up of 17 amino acids. The CDR3 spells CSVVILGVGTTNEKLFF. CDR3 bases: TGCAGCGTTGTGATTTTGGGCGTCGGAACAACTAATGAAAAACTGTTTTTT.

This clonotype was recorded at least ten times. The V and J genes are TRBV12-3 or TRBV12-4 and TRBJ2-5, with D tentatively TRBD2 (5 bases). V was pared by 6 bases and J by 2 bases, with 13 bases between. The CDR3 length is 14 residues. For the CDR3, the DNA is TGTGCCAGCAGCCGGGGAGATCTGCAAGAGACCCAGTACTTC. Amino acid sequence: CASSRGDLQETQYF.

This chain joins TRBV5-5 and TRBJ2-7, with D possibly matching TRBD2 (6 bases). This CDR3 spans 15 amino acids. Germline assignment: CDR1 SGHKS and CDR2 YYEKEE (reference sequence). Deletions cut 4 bases from V and 0 bases from J, with 14 bases between. The CDR3 bases are TGTGCCAGCAGCCCTGGGACTTACTGCTCCTACGAGCAGTACGTC. Its protein is CASSPGTYCSYEQYV.

The chain joins TRBV5-6 to TRBJ2-6; D is unclear. V lost 0 bases to trimming and J lost 0 bases, with 7 bases between them. Germline values: CDR1 SGHDT, CDR2 YYEEEE. This CDR3 region has 16 residues. For the CDR3, the DNA is TGTGCCAGCAGCTTGGGCCCGAACTCTGGGGCCAACGTCCTGACTTTC. It yields the protein CASSLGPNSGANVLTF.

This clonotype was seen repeatedly, ten times or more. This chain links TRBV7-8 with TRBJ2-2, with D possibly being TRBD1 or TRBD2 (6 bases each). This CDR3 has 16 amino acids. V was pared by 0 bases and J by 8 bases, with 16 bases between. The germline gives CDR1 SGHVS, CDR2 FQNEAQ. The CDR3 protein is CASSLARDTLYGELFF. As DNA, the CDR3 is TGTGCCAGCAGCTTAGCGCGGGACACCTTGTATGGGGAGCTGTTTTTT.

This rearrangement joins TRBV5-6 to TRBJ2-7, with 7 bases aligning to TRBD1. This CDR3 region has 15 residues. The germline gives CDR1 SGHDT, CDR2 YYEEEE. The V and J ends lost 5 bases and 2 bases, in that order; junction bases with no gene match: 10. For the CDR3, the DNA is TGTGCCAGCAGTCCAACAGGGGACGCTCCCTACGAGCAGTACGTC. Protein product: CASSPTGDAPYEQYV.

This clonotype has more than one count but fewer than ten. This chain links TRBV20-1 with TRBJ2-7, with D tentatively TRBD1 (5 bases). V lost 3 bases and J 2 bases, leaving 8 bases between the germline ends. The CDR3 covers 12 residues. Germline V gives CDR1 DFQATT, CDR2 SNEGSKA (reference sequence). CDR3 bases: TGCAGTGCTAGCGGCAGGGCCTACGAGCAGTACGTC. Its protein is CSASGRAYEQYV.

The DNA of the CDR3 is TGTGCCAGCAGCCCGAACGTGGAAGGGGGCAATGAGCAGTTCTTC. Translating gives CASSPNVEGGNEQFF. The V call is TRBV4-2, the J call TRBJ2-1, with D possibly matching TRBD1 (6 bases). Germline values: CDR1 LGHNA, CDR2 YNFKEQ. The CDR3 contains 15 residues. Trimming left V 4 bases short and J 6 bases short, with 16 bases between.

There are a few counts of this clonotype. The genes are TRBV18 and TRBJ2-7; 8 nucleotides match TRBD2. The CDR3 is 14 residues long. The trim removed 3 bases at V and 5 bases at J, leaving 6 bases unmatched. Germline assignment: CDR1 KGHSH and CDR2 LQKENI. The CDR3 nucleotides read TGTGCCAGCTCACCGGGCGGGAGGAACGACGAGCAGTACTTC. Residues: CASSPGGRNDEQYF.

The V call is TRBV6-2 or TRBV6-3, the J call TRBJ1-1; 7 bases match TRBD1. V lost 6 bases, J lost 1 base, and 8 bases stayed unmatched. This CDR3 region has 15 residues. Germline V gene sequence: CDR1 MNHEY, CDR2 SVGEGT. CDR3 in amino acids: CASSRGQNPNTEAFF. CDR3 DNA: TGTGCCAGCAGCCGGGGACAGAATCCGAACACTGAAGCTTTCTTT.